This is a list of T cell receptor beta chains from one sample in a study of blood T cell repertoires in COVID-19. The assay was immunoSEQ multiplex PCR, and TCRdb's table has in-frame clones only and misses some. The profile shows about 300,000 clones, about nine tenths of them singletons. Sequencing input: PBMCs or T cells enriched from blood (not recorded which). These receptors originate from a man aged 30 to 45 who had recovered from COVID-19. The CDR3 runs from the conserved cysteine through the conserved F or W. Each record gives: D gene, V gene, J gene, clone size, CDR3 DNA, CDR3 protein. A D gene is named only where the DNA matches it firmly. Rows may omit the clone size; those that give it use once, few, many or a size class.

.	TRBV19	TRBJ2-3	.	TGTGCCAGTGCGGACAGGGAGGGAGATACGCAGTATTTT	CASADREGDTQYF
.	TRBV5-4	TRBJ1-1	.	TGTGCCAGCAGGGTTGGGGGCGAGATGAACACTGAAGCTTTCTTT	CASRVGGEMNTEAFF
.	TRBV5-1	TRBJ2-7	.	TGCGCCAGCAGCTTGGGGGGCCACGAGCAGTACTTC	CASSLGGHEQYF
.	TRBV7-2	TRBJ1-5	.	TGTGCCAGCAGCTGGACAGACAATCAGCCCCAGCATTTT	CASSWTDNQPQHF
.	TRBV5-4	TRBJ1-5	.	TGTGCCAGCAGCTATCGCCCCGGGCAGCCCCAGCATTTT	CASSYRPGQPQHF
TRBD1	TRBV18	TRBJ2-7	.	TGTGCCAGCTCACGTTGGGACAGACCCTACGAGCAGTACTTC	CASSRWDRPYEQYF
TRBD2	TRBV7-2	TRBJ2-5	.	TGTGCCAGCCTTCCTCGTGGACTAGAGGGGTCCCAGTACTTC	CASLPRGLEGSQYF
.	TRBV6-5	TRBJ1-3	.	TGTGCCAGCAGTTACGCAGACTCGCTCTCTGGAAACACCATATATTTT	CASSYADSLSGNTIYF
TRBD1	TRBV11-2	TRBJ1-5	.	TGTGCCAGCAGCCGACAGGGTTATGATCAGCCCCAGCATTTT	CASSRQGYDQPQHF
.	TRBV5-4	TRBJ1-2	once	TGTGCCAGCAGCTTGGTGCAGGGGTTGTTTGGCTACACCTTC	CASSLVQGLFGYTF
.	TRBV5-1	TRBJ2-3	.	TGCGCCAGCAGCCTATCAGGACAGAGCACAGATACGCAGTATTTT	CASSLSGQSTDTQYF
.	TRBV5-1	TRBJ2-7	once	TGCGCCAGCAGCTTTCCCTCTCCCCCGCAGGGGGGTGGGCCCTACGAGCAGTACTTC	CASSFPSPPQGGGPYEQYF
.	TRBV6-2/TRBV6-3	TRBJ2-2	.	TGTGCCAGCAGCCCCGGAGGGTATCAGCTGTTTTTT	CASSPGGYQLFF
TRBD2	TRBV2	TRBJ2-3	.	TGTGCCAGCAGTGAAAAAGGACTAGCGGGGGGGCCGGGCACAGATACGCAGTATTTT	CASSEKGLAGGPGTDTQYF
TRBD1	TRBV6-1	TRBJ2-7	once	TGTGCCAGCAGTGAGAGTCAGGGGGCATCCCACGAGCAGTACTTC	CASSESQGASHEQYF
.	TRBV19	TRBJ1-4	once	TGTGCCAGTAGTCGAACTGCAGGGCCAACTAATGAAAAACTGTTTTTT	CASSRTAGPTNEKLFF
TRBD2	TRBV13	TRBJ2-3	once	TGTGCCAGCAGCTCGGAGCGGGGGGGTCTCACAGATACGCAGTATTTT	CASSSERGGLTDTQYF
TRBD2	TRBV15	TRBJ2-3	.	TGTGCCACCAGCAGAGGGGGGCTAGCGGGCCACACAGATACGCAGTATTTT	CATSRGGLAGHTDTQYF
TRBD2	TRBV3-1/TRBV3-2	TRBJ2-3	.	TGTGCCAGCAGTCCCCTTCCTAGCGGGGCAGATACGCAGTATTTT	CASSPLPSGADTQYF
TRBD2	TRBV7-8	TRBJ2-7	.	TGTGCCGCTACGCCTCTAGCGGGAGTCCCCTACGAGCAGTACTTC	CAATPLAGVPYEQYF
.	TRBV24-1	TRBJ1-4	.	TGTGCCACCAGTGGACCCCAGGTGGGGAGCGAAAAACTGTTTTTT	CATSGPQVGSEKLFF
.	TRBV5-1	TRBJ1-3	once	TGCGCCAGCAGCTTGAATTCAGACAGGGGAAACACCATATATTTT	CASSLNSDRGNTIYF
TRBD2	TRBV10-2	TRBJ2-7	.	TGCGCCAGCAGTGAAAACGCTGGACTAGATTGGCAGTACTTC	CASSENAGLDWQYF
.	TRBV5-1	TRBJ2-3	.	TGCGCCAGCAGCTTGTCGTCCAGTAGCACAGATACGCAGTATTTT	CASSLSSSSTDTQYF
TRBD2	TRBV4-1	TRBJ2-1	.	TGCGCCAGCAGCCAAAGGGTCCTAGCGGGGGCCTCGTCCTCCTACAATGAGCAGTTCTTC	CASSQRVLAGASSSYNEQFF
TRBD2	TRBV3-1/TRBV3-2	TRBJ2-7	.	TGTGCCAGCAGACAAAATAGCGGGAGGAGCTCCTACGAGCAGTACTTC	CASRQNSGRSSYEQYF
.	TRBV27	TRBJ1-5	.	TGTGCCAGCAGTTTATACCAGGGGTCGGGCCAGCCCCAGCATTTT	CASSLYQGSGQPQHF
TRBD1	TRBV18	TRBJ1-6	.	TGTGCCAGCTCACCAACAGGGGGCGTAAATTCACCCCTCCACTTT	CASSPTGGVNSPLHF
TRBD1	TRBV2	TRBJ2-7	.	TGTGCCACGGACAGGGGGCTCCGTATCGAGCAGTACTTC	CATDRGLRIEQYF